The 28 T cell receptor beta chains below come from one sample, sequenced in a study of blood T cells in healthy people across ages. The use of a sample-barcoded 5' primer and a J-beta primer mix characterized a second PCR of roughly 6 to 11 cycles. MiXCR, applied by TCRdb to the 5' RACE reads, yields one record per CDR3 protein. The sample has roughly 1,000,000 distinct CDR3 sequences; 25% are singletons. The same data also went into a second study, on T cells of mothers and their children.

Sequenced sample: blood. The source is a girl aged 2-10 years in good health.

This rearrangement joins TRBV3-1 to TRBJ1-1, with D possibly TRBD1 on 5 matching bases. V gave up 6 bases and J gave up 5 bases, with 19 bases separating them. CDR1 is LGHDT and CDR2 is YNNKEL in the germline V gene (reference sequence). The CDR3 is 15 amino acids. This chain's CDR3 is CASSRQFLGGTEAFF. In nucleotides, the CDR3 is TGTGCCAGCAGTCGACAGTTCCTAGGCGGTACTGAAGCTTTCTTT.

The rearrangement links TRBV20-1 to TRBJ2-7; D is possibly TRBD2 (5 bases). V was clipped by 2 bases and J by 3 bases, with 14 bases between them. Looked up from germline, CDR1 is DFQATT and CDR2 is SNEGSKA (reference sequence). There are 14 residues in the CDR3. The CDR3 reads CSARPSDSRYEQYF. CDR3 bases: TGCAGTGCTAGACCCTCGGACTCACGCTACGAGCAGTACTTC.

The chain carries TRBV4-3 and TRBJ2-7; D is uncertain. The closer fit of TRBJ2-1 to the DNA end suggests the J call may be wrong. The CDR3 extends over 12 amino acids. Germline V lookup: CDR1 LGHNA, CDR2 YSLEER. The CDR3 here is CASSHGRSEQFF. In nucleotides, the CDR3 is TGCGCCAGCAGCCACGGTAGAAGTGAGCAGTTCTTC.

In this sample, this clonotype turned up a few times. In nucleotides, the CDR3 is TGTGCCACCCACCCTGTCGCAGGGGGCGATGGCTACACCTTC. Its protein is CATHPVAGGDGYTF. This rearrangement joins TRBV10-3 to TRBJ1-2; 8 nucleotides match TRBD1. Germline-derived CDR1 and CDR2 are ENHRY and SYGVKD. The trim removed 10 bases at V and 6 bases at J, leaving 13 bases unmatched. The CDR3 spans 14 residues.

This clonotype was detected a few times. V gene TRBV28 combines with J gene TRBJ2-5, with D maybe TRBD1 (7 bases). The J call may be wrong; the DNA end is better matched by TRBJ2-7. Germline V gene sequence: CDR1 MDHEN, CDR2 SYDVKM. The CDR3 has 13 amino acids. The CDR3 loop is CASKGGTVYEQYF. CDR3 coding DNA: TGTGCCAGCAAAGGGGGGACAGTTTACGAGCAGTACTTC.

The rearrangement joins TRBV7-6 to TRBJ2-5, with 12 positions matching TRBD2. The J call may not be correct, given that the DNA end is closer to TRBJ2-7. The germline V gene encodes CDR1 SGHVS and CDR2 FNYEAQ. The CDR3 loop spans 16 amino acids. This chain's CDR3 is CASSLPSTSGSNEQYF. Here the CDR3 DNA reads TGTGCCAGCAGCCTACCGTCGACTAGCGGGAGTAACGAGCAGTACTTC.

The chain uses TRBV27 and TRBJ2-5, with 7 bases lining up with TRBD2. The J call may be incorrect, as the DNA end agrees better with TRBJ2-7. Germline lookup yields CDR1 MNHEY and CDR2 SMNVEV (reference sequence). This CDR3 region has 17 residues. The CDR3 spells CASSSGAAGGEPYEQYF. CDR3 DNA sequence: TGTGCCAGCAGTTCCGGGGCAGCTGGGGGGGAGCCCTACGAGCAGTACTTC.

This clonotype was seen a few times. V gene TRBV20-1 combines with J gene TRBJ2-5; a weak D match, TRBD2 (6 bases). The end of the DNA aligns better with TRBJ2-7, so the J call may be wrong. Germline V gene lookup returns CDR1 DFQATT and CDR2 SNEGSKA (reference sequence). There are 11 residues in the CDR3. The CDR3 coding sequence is TGCAGTGCTAGGGTGCGGGGCGAGCAGTACTTC. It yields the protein CSARVRGEQYF.

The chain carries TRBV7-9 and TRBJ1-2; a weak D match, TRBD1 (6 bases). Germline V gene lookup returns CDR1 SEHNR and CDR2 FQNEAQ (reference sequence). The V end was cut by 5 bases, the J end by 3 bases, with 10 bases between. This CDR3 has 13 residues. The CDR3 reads CASSPGVYYGYTF. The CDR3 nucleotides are TGTGCCAGCAGCCCAGGGGTCTACTATGGCTACACCTTC.

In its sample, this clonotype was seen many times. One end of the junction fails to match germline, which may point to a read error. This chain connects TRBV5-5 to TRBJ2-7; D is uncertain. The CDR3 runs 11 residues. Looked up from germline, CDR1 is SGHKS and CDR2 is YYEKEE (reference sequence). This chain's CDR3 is CASSLVDEQYF. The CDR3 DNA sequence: TGTGCCAGCAGTTTGGTCGACGAGCAGTACTTC.

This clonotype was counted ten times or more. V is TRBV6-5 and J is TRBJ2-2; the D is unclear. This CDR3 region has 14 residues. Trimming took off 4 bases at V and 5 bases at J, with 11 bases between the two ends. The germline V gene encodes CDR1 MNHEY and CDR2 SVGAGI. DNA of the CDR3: TGTGCCAGCAGTTGGGGAACTTTAACCGGGGAGCTGTTTTTT. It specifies CASSWGTLTGELFF.

Written as DNA, the CDR3 is TGCGCCAGCGCCGGGGCATCTGGGGCCAACGTCCTGACTTTC. This codes for CASAGASGANVLTF. This sequence joins TRBV5-1 and TRBJ2-6, with D perhaps assigned TRBD1 or TRBD2 (5 bases each). The CDR3 spans 14 residues. V was pared by 7 bases and J by 1 base, with 9 bases between. Germline V CDR1 and CDR2: SGHRS, YFSETQ. The full variable domain, rest sourced from reference TRBV5-1 and TRBJ2-6, is KAGVTQTPRYLIKTRGQQVTLSCSPISGHRSVSWYQQTPGQGLQFLFEYFSETQRNKGNFPGRFSGRQFSNSRSEMNVSTLELGDSALYLCASAGASGANVLTFGAGSRLTVL.

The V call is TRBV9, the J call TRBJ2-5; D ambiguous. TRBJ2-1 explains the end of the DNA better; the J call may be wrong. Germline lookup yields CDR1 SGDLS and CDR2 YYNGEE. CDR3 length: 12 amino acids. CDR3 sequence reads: CASSAPLSPQFF. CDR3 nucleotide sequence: TGTGCCAGCAGCGCACCCCTTAGCCCACAGTTCTTC.

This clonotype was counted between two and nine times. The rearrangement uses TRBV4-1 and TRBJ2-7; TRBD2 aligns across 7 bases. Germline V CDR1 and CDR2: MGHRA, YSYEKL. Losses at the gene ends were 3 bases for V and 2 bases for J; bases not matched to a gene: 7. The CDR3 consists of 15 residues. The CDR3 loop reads CASSHGLDATYEQYF. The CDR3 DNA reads TGCGCCAGCAGCCACGGACTAGACGCGACCTACGAGCAGTACTTC.

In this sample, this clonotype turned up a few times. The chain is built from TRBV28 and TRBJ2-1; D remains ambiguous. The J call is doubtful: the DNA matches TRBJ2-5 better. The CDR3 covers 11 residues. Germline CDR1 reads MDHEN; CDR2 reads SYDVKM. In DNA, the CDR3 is TGTGCCAGCAAGGATAGGGAGACCCAGTACTTC. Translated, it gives CASKDRETQYF.

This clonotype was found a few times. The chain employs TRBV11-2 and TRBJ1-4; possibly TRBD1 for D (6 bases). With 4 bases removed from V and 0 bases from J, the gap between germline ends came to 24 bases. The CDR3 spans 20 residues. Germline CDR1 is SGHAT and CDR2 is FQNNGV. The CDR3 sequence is CASSSLPRVGGLATNEKLFF. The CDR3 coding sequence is TGTGCCAGCAGCTCCCTCCCCAGGGTCGGGGGCCTTGCAACTAATGAAAAACTGTTTTTT. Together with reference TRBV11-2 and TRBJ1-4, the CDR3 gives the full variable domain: EAGVAQSPRYKIIEKRQSVAFWCNPISGHATLYWYQQILGQGPKLLIQFQNNGVVDDSQLPKDRFSAERLKGVDSTLKIQPAKLEDSAVYLCASSSLPRVGGLATNEKLFFGSGTQLSVL.

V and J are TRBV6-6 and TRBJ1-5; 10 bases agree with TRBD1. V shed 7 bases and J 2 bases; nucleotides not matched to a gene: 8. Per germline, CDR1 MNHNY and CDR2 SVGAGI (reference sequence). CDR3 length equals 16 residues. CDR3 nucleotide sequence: TGTGCCAGCACCCACCCCGGGACAGGGGGCAATCAGCCCCAGCATTTT. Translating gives CASTHPGTGGNQPQHF.

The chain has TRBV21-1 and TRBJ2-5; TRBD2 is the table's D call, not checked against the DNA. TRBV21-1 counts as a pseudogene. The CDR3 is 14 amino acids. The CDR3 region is CASSKEGSFETQYF. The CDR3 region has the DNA TGTGCCAGCAGCAAAGAGGGCTCGTTTGAGACCCAGTACTTC.

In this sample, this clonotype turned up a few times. CDR3 residues: CASSAENEQFF. The CDR3 DNA follows: TGTGCCAGCAGCGCGGAGAATGAGCAGTTCTTC. This rearrangement joins TRBV7-9 to TRBJ2-1; D is unclear. The CDR3 spans 11 residues. Deletions cut 5 bases from V and 7 bases from J, with 6 bases between. Germline lookup yields CDR1 SEHNR and CDR2 FQNEAQ (reference sequence).

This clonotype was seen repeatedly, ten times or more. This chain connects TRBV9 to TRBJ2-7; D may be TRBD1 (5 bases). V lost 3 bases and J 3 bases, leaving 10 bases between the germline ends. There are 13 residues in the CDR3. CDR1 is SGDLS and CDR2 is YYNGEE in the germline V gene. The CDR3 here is CASSGTSDYEQYF. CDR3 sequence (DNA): TGTGCCAGCAGCGGGACATCAGACTACGAGCAGTACTTC.

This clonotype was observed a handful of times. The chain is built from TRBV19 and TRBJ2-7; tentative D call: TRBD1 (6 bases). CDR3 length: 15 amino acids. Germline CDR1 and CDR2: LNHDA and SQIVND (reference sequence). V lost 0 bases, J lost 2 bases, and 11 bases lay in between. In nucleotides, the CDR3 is TGTGCCAGTAGTATAGATCTGCAGGGGACCTACGAGCAGTACTTC. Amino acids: CASSIDLQGTYEQYF.

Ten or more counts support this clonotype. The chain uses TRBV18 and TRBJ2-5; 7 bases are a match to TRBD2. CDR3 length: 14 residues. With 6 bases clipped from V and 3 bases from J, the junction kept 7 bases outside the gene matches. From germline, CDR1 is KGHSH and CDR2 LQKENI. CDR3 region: CASSPLAEEETQYF. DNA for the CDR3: TGTGCCAGCTCGCCCCTAGCGGAAGAAGAGACCCAGTACTTC.

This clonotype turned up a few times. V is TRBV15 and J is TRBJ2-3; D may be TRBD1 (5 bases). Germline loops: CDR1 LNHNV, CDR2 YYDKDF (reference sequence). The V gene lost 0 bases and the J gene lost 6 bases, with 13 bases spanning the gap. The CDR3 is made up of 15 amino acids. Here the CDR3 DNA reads TGTGCCACCAGCAGAGATTCCGGACATTCGGATACGCAGTATTTT. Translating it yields CATSRDSGHSDTQYF. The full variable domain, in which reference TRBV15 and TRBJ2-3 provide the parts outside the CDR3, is DAMVIQNPRYQVTQFGKPVTLSCSQTLNHNVMYWYQQKSSQAPKLLFHYYDKDFNNEADTPDNFQSRRPNTSFCFLDIRSPGLGDTAMYLCATSRDSGHSDTQYFGPGTRLTVL.

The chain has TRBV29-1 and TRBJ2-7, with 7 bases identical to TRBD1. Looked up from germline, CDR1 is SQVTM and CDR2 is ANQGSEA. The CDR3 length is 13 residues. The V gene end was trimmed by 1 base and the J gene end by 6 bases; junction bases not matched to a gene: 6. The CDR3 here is CSVEVTGVGEQYF. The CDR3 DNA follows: TGCAGCGTTGAAGTAACAGGGGTCGGCGAGCAGTACTTC.

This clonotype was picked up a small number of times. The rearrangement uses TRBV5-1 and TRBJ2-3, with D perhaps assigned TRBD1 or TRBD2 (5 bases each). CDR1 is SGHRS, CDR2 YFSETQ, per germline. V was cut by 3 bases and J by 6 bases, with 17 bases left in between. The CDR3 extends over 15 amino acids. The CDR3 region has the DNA TGCGCCAGCAGCTCCCGGGGCCCGAACGGGGATACGCAGTATTTT. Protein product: CASSSRGPNGDTQYF.

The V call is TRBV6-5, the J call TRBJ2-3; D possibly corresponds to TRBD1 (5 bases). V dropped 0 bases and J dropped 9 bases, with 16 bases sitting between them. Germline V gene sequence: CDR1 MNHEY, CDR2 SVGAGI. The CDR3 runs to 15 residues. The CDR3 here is CASSYSTVWGETQYF. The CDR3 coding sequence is TGTGCCAGCAGTTACTCGACGGTGTGGGGCGAGACGCAGTATTTT.

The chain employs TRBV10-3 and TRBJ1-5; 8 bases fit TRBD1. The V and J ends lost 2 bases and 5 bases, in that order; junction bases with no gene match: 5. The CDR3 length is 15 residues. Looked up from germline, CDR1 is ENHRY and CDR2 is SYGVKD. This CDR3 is CAISEDRGRDQPQHF. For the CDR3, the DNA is TGTGCCATCAGTGAGGACAGGGGAAGGGATCAGCCCCAGCATTTT.

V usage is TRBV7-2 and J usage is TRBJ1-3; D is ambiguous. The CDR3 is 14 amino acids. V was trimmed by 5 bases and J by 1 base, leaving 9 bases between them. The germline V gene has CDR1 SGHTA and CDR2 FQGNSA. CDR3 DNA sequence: TGTGCCAGCAGCATGACGTTATCTGGAAACACCATATATTTT. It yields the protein CASSMTLSGNTIYF.